Presented here are 24 T cell receptor beta chains from one specimen sequenced in a study of blood T cell repertoires in COVID-19. Assay: immunoSEQ multiplex PCR; the TCRdb copy retains only in-frame clones and omits some. The profile shows approximately 240,000 clones, approximately 79% of them singletons. The sequencing input was peripheral blood. The source of these receptors is a woman of 80 years or more with active or convalescent COVID-19.

The rearrangement links TRBV12-5 to TRBJ1-1, with a tentative D call TRBD1 (6 bases). Between the trimmed V and J ends, which lost 7 bases and 0 bases, there was a span of 9 bases. Germline V gene lookup returns CDR1 LGHNT and CDR2 FRNRAP. CDR3 length equals 13 residues. CDR3 sequence reads: CASEGGMNTEAFF. The CDR3 nucleotides read TGTGCTAGTGAGGGGGGGATGAACACTGAAGCTTTCTTT.

V and J are TRBV2 and TRBJ1-1, with D possibly being TRBD1 (6 bases). The CDR3 runs to 14 residues. Germline V CDR1 and CDR2: SNHLY, FYNNEI. V lost 8 bases to trimming and J lost 0 bases, with 13 bases between them. CDR3 amino acids: CASGKDSMNTEAFF. The CDR3 nucleotides read TGTGCCAGCGGCAAGGACAGCATGAACACTGAAGCTTTCTTT. Full variable domain (rest looked up from reference TRBV2 and TRBJ1-1): EPEVTQTPSHQVTQMGQEVILRCVPISNHLYFYWYRQILGQKVEFLVSFYNNEISEKSEIFDDQFSVERPDGSNFTLKIRSTKLEDSAMYFCASGKDSMNTEAFFGQGTRLTVV.

This chain uses TRBV5-1 with TRBJ1-2; the D gene is possibly TRBD1 (6 bases). Germline-derived CDR1 and CDR2 are SGHRS and YFSETQ. Trimming cost V 4 bases and J 2 bases, with 12 bases left between them. The CDR3 sequence is 14 residues long. This chain's CDR3 is CASSPKQGNYGYTF. DNA for the CDR3: TGCGCCAGCAGCCCTAAACAGGGAAACTATGGCTACACCTTC.

This clone was found once. The chain links TRBV4-2 to TRBJ1-2; TRBD1 matches at 7 bases. From germline, CDR1 is LGHNA and CDR2 YNFKEQ. The CDR3 runs to 17 residues. Trimming removed 0 bases from V and 8 bases from J; junction bases left unmatched: 15. This CDR3 is CASSQDWTGSGYVGYTF. CDR3 DNA sequence: TGTGCCAGCAGCCAAGATTGGACAGGCTCAGGTTATGTCGGCTACACCTTC.

This chain links TRBV28 with TRBJ2-7; tentatively, D is TRBD2 (6 bases). Germline values: CDR1 MDHEN, CDR2 SYDVKM. The V and J ends lost 4 bases and 3 bases respectively, with 10 bases between them. The CDR3 has 13 amino acids. CDR3 nucleotides: TGTGCCAGCAGTTCGGGACTGTACTACGAGCAGTACTTC. Residues: CASSSGLYYEQYF. Full variable domain (outside the CDR3, taken from reference TRBV28 and TRBJ2-7): DVKVTQSSRYLVKRTGEKVFLECVQDMDHENMFWYRQDPGLGLRLIYFSYDVKMKEKGDIPEGYSVSREKKERFSLILESASTNQTSMYLCASSSGLYYEQYFGPGTRLTVT.

The chain employs TRBV18 and TRBJ1-5; D might be TRBD1 (5 bases). Looked up from germline, CDR1 is KGHSH and CDR2 is LQKENI. This CDR3 contains 16 residues. Trimming took 1 base from V and 7 from J, leaving 17 bases between them. CDR3 sequence reads: CASSPRSTGNGQPQHF. CDR3 DNA sequence: TGTGCCAGCTCACCACGGAGCACAGGTAACGGACAGCCCCAGCATTTT.

This clone was observed a few times. V gene TRBV19 combines with J gene TRBJ1-6; no clear D. The germline V gene encodes CDR1 LNHDA and CDR2 SQIVND (reference sequence). This CDR3 has 15 residues. Trimming took 4 bases from V and 7 from J, leaving 14 bases between them. CDR3: CASSTRRVGNSPLHF. The CDR3 DNA is TGTGCCAGTAGTACCCGCCGGGTTGGGAATTCACCCCTCCACTTT. The full variable domain, completed using reference TRBV19 and TRBJ1-6, is DGGITQSPKYLFRKEGQNVTLSCEQNLNHDAMYWYRQDPGQGLRLIYYSQIVNDFQKGDIAEGYSVSREKKESFPLTVTSAQKNPTAFYLCASSTRRVGNSPLHFGNGTRLTVT.

This chain uses TRBV12-5 with TRBJ2-1; 11 nucleotides align to TRBD2. The CDR3 sequence is 15 residues long. After removal of 1 base from V and 4 bases from J, the junction contained 0 bases not matched to a gene. The germline V gene has CDR1 LGHNT and CDR2 FRNRAP. CDR3 residues: CASGLGLAGYNEQFF. In nucleotides, the CDR3 is TGTGCTAGTGGTTTGGGACTAGCGGGGTACAATGAGCAGTTCTTC.

The V gene is TRBV27, the J gene TRBJ1-6; 8 bases fit TRBD1. In germline, CDR1 is MNHEY, CDR2 SMNVEV (reference sequence). This CDR3 is built from 15 residues. V gave up 5 bases and J gave up 5 bases; unmatched junction bases: 5. CDR3 region: CASSPRTGNNSPLHF. In nucleotides, the CDR3 is TGTGCCAGCAGTCCCCGGACAGGGAATAATTCACCCCTCCACTTT.

Here the CDR3 reads CASSPGASYEQYF. The CDR3 DNA sequence: TGTGCCAGCTCACCGGGGGCCTCATACGAGCAGTACTTC. V is TRBV18 and J is TRBJ2-7; D possibly corresponds to TRBD1 (6 bases). V shed 3 bases and J shed 4 bases, with 10 bases lying between them. The CDR3 extends over 13 amino acids. Germline CDR1 and CDR2: KGHSH and LQKENI.

A few counts support this clone. The chain joins TRBV27 to TRBJ1-4; the D gene is possibly TRBD1 (6 bases). In germline, CDR1 is MNHEY, CDR2 SMNVEV (reference sequence). Trimming took 4 bases from V and 0 from J, leaving 9 bases between them. This CDR3 has 15 amino acids. CDR3 nucleotide sequence: TGTGCCAGCAGTTCTGGGGGCGCAACTAATGAAAAACTGTTTTTT. Translation: CASSSGGATNEKLFF.

The chain uses TRBV4-2 and TRBJ1-2; 7 bases agree with TRBD1. With 4 bases clipped from V and 2 bases from J, the junction kept 10 bases outside the gene matches. Germline CDR1 reads LGHNA; CDR2 reads YNFKEQ. The CDR3 consists of 16 residues. Here the CDR3 reads CASSRPTGVENYGYTF. The CDR3 region has the DNA TGTGCCAGCAGCCGACCTACAGGGGTCGAAAACTATGGCTACACCTTC.

The chain couples TRBV21-1 to TRBJ1-5; TRBD1, the D gene given by the table, was not confirmed from the DNA. TRBV21-1 is noted as a pseudogene. The CDR3 runs to 18 residues. As DNA, the CDR3 is TGTGCCAGCAGCAAATCGGGACAGGGGGCAAATTGCAATCAGCCCCAGCATTTT. Protein: CASSKSGQGANCNQPQHF.

This clone was seen once. The V gene is TRBV18, the J gene TRBJ2-3, with D perhaps TRBD1 (6 bases). The V end was cut by 3 bases, the J end by 3 bases, with 10 bases between. CDR1 and CDR2 (germline): KGHSH, LQKENI. This CDR3 is built from 14 residues. The CDR3 reads CASSPSTGTDTQYF. The DNA of the CDR3 is TGTGCCAGCTCACCGTCTACAGGGACAGATACGCAGTATTTT. The full variable domain, its missing parts supplied by reference TRBV18 and TRBJ2-3, is NAGVMQNPRHLVRRRGQEARLRCSPMKGHSHVYWYRQLPEEGLKFMVYLQKENIIDESGMPKERFSAEFPKEGPSILRIQQVVRGDSAAYFCASSPSTGTDTQYFGPGTRLTVL.

The J gene is TRBJ2-1, the V gene TRBV11-2; a weak D match, TRBD2 (5 bases). Germline CDR1 is SGHAT and CDR2 is FQNNGV. The CDR3 is 14 amino acids. The V end lost 3 bases, the J end lost 7 bases, and 13 bases lay between the germline ends. CDR3 residues: CASSLSPGNNEQFF. The CDR3, as DNA: TGTGCCAGCAGCTTGAGCCCCGGGAATAATGAGCAGTTCTTC. Full variable domain (rest looked up from reference TRBV11-2 and TRBJ2-1): EAGVAQSPRYKIIEKRQSVAFWCNPISGHATLYWYQQILGQGPKLLIQFQNNGVVDDSQLPKDRFSAERLKGVDSTLKIQPAKLEDSAVYLCASSLSPGNNEQFFGPGTRLTVL.

The J gene is TRBJ2-7, the V gene TRBV3-1 (or the pseudogene TRBV3-2), with D unresolved. V lost 3 bases and J 2 bases, leaving 8 bases between the germline ends. Germline V gives CDR1 LGHDT, CDR2 YNNKEL (reference sequence). The CDR3 consists of 13 residues. As DNA, the CDR3 is TGTGCCAGCAGCCAGGCCAGAACCTACGAGCAGTACTTC. Amino acid sequence: CASSQARTYEQYF.

The rearrangement uses TRBV20-1 and TRBJ2-3; D is ambiguous. V lost 2 bases to trimming and J lost 3 bases, with 3 bases between them. Germline V gene lookup returns CDR1 DFQATT and CDR2 SNEGSKA (reference sequence). The CDR3 is made up of 11 amino acids. The CDR3, as DNA: TGCAGTGCTAGACGTACAGATACGCAGTATTTT. Protein sequence: CSARRTDTQYF.

This clone was detected only a few times. The chain links TRBV10-1 to TRBJ2-7; 7 bases agree with TRBD2. J gave up 5 bases and V 0 bases, and 4 bases lay outside the gene matches. This CDR3 has 14 residues. Per germline, CDR1 WNHNN and CDR2 SYGVQD (reference sequence). In DNA form, the CDR3 reads TGCGCCAGCAGTGAGTCTACTAGCGACCACGAGCAGTACTTC. Translated, it gives CASSESTSDHEQYF.

CDR3 in DNA: TGTGCCACCACCACAGGGGGAGGGTCTTTTGAAGCTTTCTTT. Translation: CATTTGGGSFEAFF. V and J are TRBV15 and TRBJ1-1, with TRBD1 identical over 8 bases. The CDR3 has 14 residues. CDR1 LNHNV and CDR2 YYDKDF come from the germline V gene (reference sequence). With V trimmed by 7 bases and J by 7 bases, 11 bases remained unmatched.

CDR3 amino acids: CASSLDRVDTGELFF. In DNA, the CDR3 is TGTGCCAGCTCACTCGACAGGGTGGACACCGGGGAGCTGTTTTTT. This chain uses TRBV18 with TRBJ2-2, with 7 positions matching TRBD1. V dropped 4 bases and J dropped 3; count of bases not matched to a gene: 5. Germline CDR1 reads KGHSH; CDR2 reads LQKENI. The CDR3 has 15 amino acids.

V usage is TRBV10-2 and J usage is TRBJ1-5; no definite D call. The CDR3 sequence is 15 residues long. The germline gives CDR1 WSHSY, CDR2 SAAADI. Trimming left V 3 bases short and J 3 bases short, with 12 bases between. CDR3 nucleotides: TGCGCCAGCAGTGACCCCTCAAAGCCCAATCAGCCCCAGCATTTT. Translating it yields CASSDPSKPNQPQHF.

This sequence joins TRBV19 and TRBJ2-5; 7 bases map to TRBD1. This CDR3 spans 13 amino acids. Trimming at V came to 4 bases and at J to 5 bases, leaving 4 bases not matched to a gene. In germline, CDR1 is LNHDA, CDR2 SQIVND (reference sequence). The CDR3 DNA is TGTGCCAGTAGTAAGAACAGGGGTGAGACCCAGTACTTC. Translated, it gives CASSKNRGETQYF.

The rearrangement links TRBV27 to TRBJ2-7, with D possibly matching TRBD1 (7 bases). CDR1 is MNHEY, CDR2 SMNVEV, per germline (reference sequence). With 2 bases removed from V and 0 bases from J, the gap between germline ends came to 11 bases. This CDR3 comprises 15 residues. As DNA, the CDR3 is TGTGCCAGCAGTTTAGGAGGGGGCTTCTCCTACGAGCAGTACTTC. Translation: CASSLGGGFSYEQYF.

The V call is TRBV7-9, the J call TRBJ1-2; a possible D gene is TRBD1 (5 bases). V gave up 5 bases and J gave up 5 bases, with 18 bases separating them. The germline CDR1 and CDR2 sequences are SEHNR and FQNEAQ (reference sequence). This CDR3 has 15 amino acids. The CDR3 spells CASSPGRNRGYGYTF. The CDR3 DNA sequence: TGTGCCAGCAGCCCAGGCCGAAACCGGGGGTATGGCTACACCTTC.